The 22 T cell receptor beta chains in this list originate from one sample, sequenced in a study of early T cells in non-severe SARS-CoV-2 infection. TCRdb used MiXCR to reprocess the 5' RACE reads, holding one entry per CDR3 protein. This table has tens of thousands of distinct CDR3 sequences, 16% appearing once. The input for sequencing was whole blood, taken at baseline. The receptors come from an adult who was a healthcare worker with PCR-confirmed SARS-CoV-2 infection or an uninfected control (not recorded which).

This clonotype was seen at least ten times. V and J are TRBV7-9 and TRBJ2-7; 10 bases are shared with TRBD1. The CDR3 contains 16 residues. V lost 1 base and J lost 6; bases outside the gene matches: 9. Germline V gene sequence: CDR1 SEHNR, CDR2 FQNEAQ (reference sequence). The CDR3 bases are TGTGCCAGCAGCTTAGGAAGCCGGGACAGGGGAACCGAGCAGTACTTC. As protein: CASSLGSRDRGTEQYF.

In DNA form, the CDR3 reads TGTGCCATCGGAAGGGATAACTATGGCTACACCTTC. Its protein is CAIGRDNYGYTF. V gene TRBV10-3 combines with J gene TRBJ1-2; D unresolved. The V gene's germline CDR1 is ENHRY and CDR2 SYGVKD. V lost 8 bases and J lost 1, with 8 bases in between. The CDR3 spans 12 residues.

Concerning this clonotype itself: The junction shows a germline mismatch at one end, possibly a read error. This chain links TRBV11-2 with TRBJ2-1, with D possibly being TRBD2 (5 bases). Germline CDR1 SGHAT, CDR2 FQNNGV. The CDR3 loop spans 14 amino acids. CDR3 bases: TGTGCCAGCAGCTATCAGCGGTCCTCCAATGAGCAGTTCTTC. Translated, it gives CASSYQRSSNEQFF.

This chain links TRBV6-6 with TRBJ2-7; D gene ambiguous. There are 16 residues in the CDR3. The germline V gene has CDR1 MNHNY and CDR2 SVGAGI (reference sequence). Deletions cut 0 bases from V and 0 bases from J, with 12 bases between. The CDR3 sequence is CASSYSLLESSYEQYF. The CDR3 region has the DNA TGTGCCAGCAGTTACTCTCTTCTTGAGAGCTCCTACGAGCAGTACTTC.

The gene calls are TRBV4-1 and TRBJ2-7, with D possibly being TRBD1 or TRBD2 (5 bases each). Deletions cut 1 base from V and 6 bases from J, with 22 bases between. This CDR3 region has 17 residues. The germline V gene encodes CDR1 MGHRA and CDR2 YSYEKL. In DNA form, the CDR3 reads TGCGCCAGCAGCCAAGGGATAGTGGGACCGCCATTTCCCGAGCAGTACTTC. Its translation: CASSQGIVGPPFPEQYF.

V usage is TRBV13 and J usage is TRBJ2-1; 10 bases fit TRBD2. Germline CDR1 and CDR2: PRHDT and FYEKMQ (reference sequence). The CDR3 covers 15 residues. J lost 6 bases, V lost 3 bases, and 5 bases had no gene match. CDR3 residues: CASSFRLAGINEQFF. CDR3 in DNA: TGTGCCAGCAGCTTCCGACTAGCGGGCATCAATGAGCAGTTCTTC.

J is TRBJ2-1 and V is TRBV11-2; D unresolved. The germline gives CDR1 SGHAT, CDR2 FQNNGV. Trimming removed 5 bases at V and 10 bases at J, with 21 bases between. This CDR3 has 15 residues. The CDR3 is CASSPISAPTDEQFF. As DNA, the CDR3 is TGTGCCAGCAGCCCCATAAGCGCTCCGACGGACGAGCAGTTCTTC.

This clonotype appeared a few times. The chain recombines TRBV12-3 or TRBV12-4 with TRBJ1-1, with TRBD1 as a possible D gene (6 bases). Between the trimmed V and J ends, which lost 5 bases and 1 base, there was a span of 8 bases. The CDR3 length is 13 residues. Written as DNA, the CDR3 is TGTGCCAGCAGTGGACAGTCGAACACTGAAGCTTTCTTT. Amino acid sequence: CASSGQSNTEAFF.

This chain uses TRBV20-1 with TRBJ2-5; TRBD2 is a possible D gene (5 bases). The CDR3 totals 15 residues. Germline V gene data show CDR1 as DFQATT and CDR2 as SNEGSKA (reference sequence). Trimming removed 1 base at V and 2 bases at J, with 14 bases between. The CDR3 here is CSARVRAYAQETQYF. CDR3 bases: TGCAGTGCTAGAGTGAGGGCCTACGCACAAGAGACCCAGTACTTC.

This clonotype was counted a few times. Germline is not matched at one junction end, which may reflect a read error. The chain links TRBV28 to TRBJ2-7, with D perhaps TRBD2 (5 bases). From germline, CDR1 is MDHEN and CDR2 SYDVKM. The CDR3 length is 11 residues. The CDR3 sequence: CASSRRGPIQF. The DNA of the CDR3 is TGTGCCAGCTCCCGGAGAGGGCCTATTCAGTTC.

The chain joins TRBV25-1 to TRBJ2-2, with D unresolved. Germline values: CDR1 MGHDK, CDR2 SYGVNS. The CDR3 covers 15 residues. The V gene lost 4 bases and the J gene lost 1 base, with 10 bases spanning the gap. The DNA of the CDR3 is TGTGCCAGCAGTGGGGGAAGAGGGAACACCGGGGAGCTGTTTTTT. The encoded protein is CASSGGRGNTGELFF. Full variable domain (missing parts from reference TRBV25-1 and TRBJ2-2): EADIYQTPRYLVIGTGKKITLECSQTMGHDKMYWYQQDPGMELHLIHYSYGVNSTEKGDLSSESTVSRIRTEHFPLTLESARPSHTSQYLCASSGGRGNTGELFFGEGSRLTVL.

This clonotype was seen a handful of times. The chain uses TRBV12-3 or TRBV12-4 and TRBJ1-3; D not resolved. Trimming pared 7 bases from V and 4 bases from J, leaving 14 bases between. The CDR3 runs 14 residues. CDR3 DNA: TGTGCCAGCACCGGCAGATGGATAGGAAACACCATATATTTT. Encoded protein: CASTGRWIGNTIYF.

This clonotype was seen more than once but under ten times. The chain's CDR3 is CASSLSTSGEPYEQYF. The DNA of the CDR3 is TGTGCCAGCAGCTTGTCGACTAGCGGGGAGCCCTACGAGCAGTACTTC. The chain joins TRBV7-9 to TRBJ2-7; 11 bases fit TRBD2. CDR1 and CDR2 (germline): SEHNR, FQNEAQ (reference sequence). J lost 2 bases, V lost 3 bases, and 6 bases had no gene match. CDR3 length equals 16 residues. The whole variable domain, filled in from reference TRBV7-9 and TRBJ2-7, reads DTGVSQNPRHKITKRGQNVTFRCDPISEHNRLYWYRQTLGQGPEFLTYFQNEAQLEKSRLLSDRFSAERPKGSFSTLEIQRTEQGDSAMYLCASSLSTSGEPYEQYFGPGTRLTVT.

V usage is TRBV6-2 or TRBV6-3 and J usage is TRBJ2-5; 10 bases agree with TRBD1. This CDR3 comprises 16 residues. Losses at the gene ends were 6 bases for V and 5 bases for J; bases not matched to a gene: 12. Germline CDR1 reads MNHEY; CDR2 reads SVGEGT. The CDR3 is CASSRTGGILSETQYF. The CDR3 coding sequence is TGTGCCAGCAGCCGGACAGGGGGTATTTTGTCGGAGACCCAGTACTTC.

This clonotype showed up just a few times. The V call is TRBV28, the J call TRBJ2-1; 8 bases are a match to TRBD1. CDR1 MDHEN and CDR2 SYDVKM come from the germline V gene. Trimming removed 6 bases from V and 6 bases from J; junction bases left unmatched: 4. The CDR3 totals 13 residues. The CDR3 DNA follows: TGTGCCAGCAGAAGGACAGGGTCCAATGAGCAGTTCTTC. This sequence encodes CASRRTGSNEQFF.

J is TRBJ2-1 and V is TRBV7-8; 12 bases line up with TRBD2. The CDR3 is 18 amino acids. The trim removed 5 bases at V and 0 bases at J, leaving 8 bases unmatched. Germline CDR1 reads SGHVS; CDR2 reads FQNEAQ. This CDR3 is CASSSGLAGTNSYNEQFF. The CDR3 DNA sequence: TGTGCCAGCAGCAGCGGACTAGCGGGGACCAACTCCTACAATGAGCAGTTCTTC.

The V call is TRBV7-8, the J call TRBJ1-1; no firm D call. CDR3 length: 12 residues. The germline gives CDR1 SGHVS, CDR2 FQNEAQ. The germline V and J ends were trimmed by 4 bases and 9 bases, with 12 bases remaining between them. The CDR3 nucleotides are TGTGCCAGCAGCTCCGAAGGGTGGAAAGCTTTCTTT. Protein product: CASSSEGWKAFF.

This clonotype was counted at least ten times. The genes are TRBV20-1 and TRBJ2-2; D not certain. Germline CDR1 reads DFQATT; CDR2 reads SNEGSKA (reference sequence). V was clipped by 3 bases and J by 10 bases, with 12 bases between them. The CDR3 covers 12 residues. This CDR3 reads CSARWQAEELFF. In DNA, the CDR3 is TGCAGTGCTAGGTGGCAGGCGGAGGAGCTGTTTTTT.

The CDR3 nucleotides read TGTGCCAGCAGCGGGAGGGACTACCCCTACGAGCAGTACTTC. Its protein is CASSGRDYPYEQYF. This chain connects TRBV7-9 to TRBJ2-7, with TRBD2 identical over 7 bases. V was clipped by 5 bases and J by 2 bases; unmatched bases: 6. This CDR3 is 14 amino acids long. Germline assignment: CDR1 SEHNR and CDR2 FQNEAQ (reference sequence).

The chain joins TRBV12-3 or TRBV12-4 to TRBJ1-2; D gene unclear. Trimming cost V 7 bases and J 3 bases, with 15 bases left between them. The CDR3 spans 14 residues. Written as DNA, the CDR3 is TGTGCCAGCAATGTTAACCCAGGATACTATGGCTACACCTTC. Encoded protein: CASNVNPGYYGYTF.

The chain carries TRBV6-1 and TRBJ2-1, with 7 bases identical to TRBD2. V lost 6 bases and J lost 4; bases outside the gene matches: 3. The length of the CDR3 is 13 residues. Germline loops: CDR1 MNHNS, CDR2 SASEGT. For the CDR3, the DNA is TGTGCCAGCAGAAGGCGGGGGTACAATGAGCAGTTCTTC. Its protein product is CASRRRGYNEQFF.

CDR3 region: CASGDTQYF. CDR3 coding DNA: TGTGCCAGCGGAGATACGCAGTATTTT. The chain couples TRBV2 to TRBJ2-3; D ambiguous. Germline V gene sequence: CDR1 SNHLY, CDR2 FYNNEI. The CDR3 has 9 amino acids. V lost 8 bases and J lost 5, with 2 bases in between.